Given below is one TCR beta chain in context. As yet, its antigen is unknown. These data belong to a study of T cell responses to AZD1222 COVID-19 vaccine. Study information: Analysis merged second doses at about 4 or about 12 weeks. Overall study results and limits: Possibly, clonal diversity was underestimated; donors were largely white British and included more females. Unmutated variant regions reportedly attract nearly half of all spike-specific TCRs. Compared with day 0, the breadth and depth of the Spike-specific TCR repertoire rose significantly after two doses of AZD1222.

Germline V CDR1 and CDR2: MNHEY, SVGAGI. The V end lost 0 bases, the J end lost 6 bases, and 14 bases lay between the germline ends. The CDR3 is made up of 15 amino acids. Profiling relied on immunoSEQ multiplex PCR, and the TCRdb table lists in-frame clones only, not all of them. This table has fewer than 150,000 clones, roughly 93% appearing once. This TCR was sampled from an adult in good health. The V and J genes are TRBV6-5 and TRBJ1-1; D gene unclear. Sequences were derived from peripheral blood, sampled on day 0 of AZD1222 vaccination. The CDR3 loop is CASSYSAPAQAEAFF. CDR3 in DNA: TGTGCCAGCAGTTACTCGGCCCCGGCACAAGCTGAAGCTTTCTTT.